This T cell receptor (beta chain) was identified during a study of blood T cells in healthy people across ages. Study outcomes and limitations: Both higher diversity and more naive CD4+ cells marked long-lived donors when set against aged donors. Without sorted subsets, naive and antigen-experienced compartments could not be conclusively compared.

Details on this clonotype: Its target is unknown.

Germline V gene sequence: CDR1 MNHEY, CDR2 SVGEGT. The length of the CDR3 is 15 residues. It was with a sample-barcoded 5' primer and a J-beta primer mix that a second PCR of roughly 7 to 12 cycles was run. TCRdb called the 5' RACE reads again in MiXCR, with one record for every CDR3 protein. The table records more than 750,000 distinct CDR3 sequences, roughly 29% of them present only once. These records were also assigned to another study, of T cells of mothers and their children. As that report states: Addition of sample barcodes and 2-4 random nucleotides occurred through the M1S primer of the second PCR. From each mother came over 9.5 million TCR beta CDR3 reads, and from each child came approximately 2.8 million.

The sequenced sample was blood. The TCR originated in a woman in her 40s in good health. The gene calls are TRBV6-2 or TRBV6-3 and TRBJ2-7; no clear D. The J call may not be correct, given that the DNA end is closer to TRBJ2-5. The CDR3 DNA reads TGTGCCAGCAGTTTATCTCGGACCCTTCAAGAGACCCAGTACTTC. Encoded protein: CASSLSRTLQETQYF.